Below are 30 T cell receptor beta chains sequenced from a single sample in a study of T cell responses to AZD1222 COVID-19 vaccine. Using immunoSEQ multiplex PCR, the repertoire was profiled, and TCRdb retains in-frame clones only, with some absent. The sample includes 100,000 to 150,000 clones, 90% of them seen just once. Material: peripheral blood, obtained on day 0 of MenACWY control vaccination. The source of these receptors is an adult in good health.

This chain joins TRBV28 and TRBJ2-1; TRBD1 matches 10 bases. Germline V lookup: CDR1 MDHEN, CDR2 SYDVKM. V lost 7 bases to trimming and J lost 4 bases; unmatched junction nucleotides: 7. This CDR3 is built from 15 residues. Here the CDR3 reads CASTRQGARYNEQFF. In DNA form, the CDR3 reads TGTGCCAGCACCCGACAGGGGGCGCGTTACAATGAGCAGTTCTTC. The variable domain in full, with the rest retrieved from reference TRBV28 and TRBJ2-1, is DVKVTQSSRYLVKRTGEKVFLECVQDMDHENMFWYRQDPGLGLRLIYFSYDVKMKEKGDIPEGYSVSREKKERFSLILESASTNQTSMYLCASTRQGARYNEQFFGPGTRLTVL.

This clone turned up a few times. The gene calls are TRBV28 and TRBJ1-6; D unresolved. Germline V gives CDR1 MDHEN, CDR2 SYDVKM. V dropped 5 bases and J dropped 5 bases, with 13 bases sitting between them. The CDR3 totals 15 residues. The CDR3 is CASSTSTVDNSPLHF. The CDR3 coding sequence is TGTGCCAGCAGTACCTCGACCGTCGATAATTCACCCCTCCACTTT.

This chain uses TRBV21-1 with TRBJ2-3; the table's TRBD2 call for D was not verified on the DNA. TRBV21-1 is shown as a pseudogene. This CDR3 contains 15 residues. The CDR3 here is CASSPQDLHTDTQYF. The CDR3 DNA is TGTGCCAGCAGCCCCCAGGACTTACACACAGATACGCAGTATTTT.

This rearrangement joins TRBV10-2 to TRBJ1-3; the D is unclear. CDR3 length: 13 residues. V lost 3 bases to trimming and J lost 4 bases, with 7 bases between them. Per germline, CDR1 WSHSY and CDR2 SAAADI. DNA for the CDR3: TGCGCCAGCAGTGAATACGGGGGAAACACCATATATTTT. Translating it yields CASSEYGGNTIYF.

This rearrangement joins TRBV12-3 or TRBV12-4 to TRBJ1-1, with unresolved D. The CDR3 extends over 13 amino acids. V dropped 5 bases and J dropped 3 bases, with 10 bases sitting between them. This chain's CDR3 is CASSRRWDTEAFF. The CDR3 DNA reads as TGTGCCAGCAGTCGGCGGTGGGACACTGAAGCTTTCTTT.

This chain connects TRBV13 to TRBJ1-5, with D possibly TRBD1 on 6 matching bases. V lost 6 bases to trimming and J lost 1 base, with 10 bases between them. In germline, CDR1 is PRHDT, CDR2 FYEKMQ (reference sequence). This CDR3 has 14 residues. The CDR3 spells CASRQQGSNQPQHF. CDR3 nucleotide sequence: TGTGCCAGCAGACAACAGGGAAGCAATCAGCCCCAGCATTTT.

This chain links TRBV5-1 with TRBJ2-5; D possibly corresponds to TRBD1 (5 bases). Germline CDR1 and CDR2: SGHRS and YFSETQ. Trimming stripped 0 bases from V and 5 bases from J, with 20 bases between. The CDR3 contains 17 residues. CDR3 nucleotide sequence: TGCGCCAGCAGCTTGGCCCTGACGTTTGACAGTGGCGAGACCCAGTACTTC. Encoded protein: CASSLALTFDSGETQYF. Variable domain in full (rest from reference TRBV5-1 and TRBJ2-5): KAGVTQTPRYLIKTRGQQVTLSCSPISGHRSVSWYQQTPGQGLQFLFEYFSETQRNKGNFPGRFSGRQFSNSRSEMNVSTLELGDSALYLCASSLALTFDSGETQYFGPGTRLLVL.

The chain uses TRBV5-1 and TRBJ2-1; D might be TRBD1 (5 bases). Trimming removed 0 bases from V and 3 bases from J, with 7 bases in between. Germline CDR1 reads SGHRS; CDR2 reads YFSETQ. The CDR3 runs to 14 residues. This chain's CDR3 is CASSLGQHYNEQFF. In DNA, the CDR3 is TGCGCCAGCAGCTTGGGACAGCACTACAATGAGCAGTTCTTC.

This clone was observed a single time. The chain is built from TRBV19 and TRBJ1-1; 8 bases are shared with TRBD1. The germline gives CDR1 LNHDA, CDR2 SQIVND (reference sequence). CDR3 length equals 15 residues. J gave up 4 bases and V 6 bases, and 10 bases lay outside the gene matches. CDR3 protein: CASSPRTGTFTEAFF. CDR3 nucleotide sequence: TGTGCCAGTAGCCCTCGGACAGGGACCTTCACTGAAGCTTTCTTT.

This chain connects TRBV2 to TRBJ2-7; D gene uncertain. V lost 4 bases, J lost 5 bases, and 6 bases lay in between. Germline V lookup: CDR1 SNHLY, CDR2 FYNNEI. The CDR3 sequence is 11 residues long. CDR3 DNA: TGTGCCAGCAGTGGTTTTCACGAGCAGTACTTC. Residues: CASSGFHEQYF.

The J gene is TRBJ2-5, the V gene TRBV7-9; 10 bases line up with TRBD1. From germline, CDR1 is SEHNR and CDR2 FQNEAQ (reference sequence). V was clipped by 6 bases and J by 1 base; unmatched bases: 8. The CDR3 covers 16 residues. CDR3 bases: TGTGCCAGCAGTACCGGACAGGGGGGGTCCCAAGAGACCCAGTACTTC. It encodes CASSTGQGGSQETQYF.

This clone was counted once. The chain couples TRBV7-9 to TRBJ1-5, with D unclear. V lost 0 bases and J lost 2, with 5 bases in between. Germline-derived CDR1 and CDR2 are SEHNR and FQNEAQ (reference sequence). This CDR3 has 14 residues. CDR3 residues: CASSLASGNQPQHF. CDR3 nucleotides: TGTGCCAGCAGCTTAGCCTCTGGCAATCAGCCCCAGCATTTT.

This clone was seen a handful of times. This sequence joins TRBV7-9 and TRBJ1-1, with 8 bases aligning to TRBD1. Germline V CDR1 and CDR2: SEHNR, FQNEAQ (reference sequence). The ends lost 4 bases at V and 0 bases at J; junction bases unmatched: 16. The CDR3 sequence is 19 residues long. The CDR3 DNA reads TGTGCCAGCAGCTCCGGGGGCACAGGGGGTGAGCGTATGAACACTGAAGCTTTCTTT. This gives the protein CASSSGGTGGERMNTEAFF.

CDR3 sequence reads: CASSPDQGAREQYF. As DNA, the CDR3 is TGTGCCAGCAGTCCGGATCAGGGGGCGCGGGAGCAGTACTTC. The chain combines TRBV7-2 with TRBJ2-7; 8 nucleotides line up with TRBD1. CDR1 and CDR2 from the germline V gene are SGHTA and FQGNSA. V was clipped by 6 bases and J by 7 bases; unmatched bases: 11. The CDR3 is 14 amino acids.

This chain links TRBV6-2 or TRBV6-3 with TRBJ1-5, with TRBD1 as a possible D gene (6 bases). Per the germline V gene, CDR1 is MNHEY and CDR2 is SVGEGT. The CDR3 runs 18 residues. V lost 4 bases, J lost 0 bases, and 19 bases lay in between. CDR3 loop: CASSSDKVQGLSNQPQHF. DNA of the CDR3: TGTGCCAGCAGTTCAGACAAAGTACAGGGACTTAGCAATCAGCCCCAGCATTTT.

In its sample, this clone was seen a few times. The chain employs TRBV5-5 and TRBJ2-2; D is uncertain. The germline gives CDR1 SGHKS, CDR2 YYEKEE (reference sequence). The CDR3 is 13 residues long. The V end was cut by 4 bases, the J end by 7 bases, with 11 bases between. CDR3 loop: CASSNHWGGELFF. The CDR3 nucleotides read TGTGCCAGCAGCAACCACTGGGGCGGGGAGCTGTTTTTT.

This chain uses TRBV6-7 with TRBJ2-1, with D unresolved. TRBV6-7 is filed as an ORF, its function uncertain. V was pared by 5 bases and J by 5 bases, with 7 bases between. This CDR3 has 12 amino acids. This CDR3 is CASSRLDNEQFF. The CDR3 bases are TGTGCCAGCAGTCGACTCGACAATGAGCAGTTCTTC.

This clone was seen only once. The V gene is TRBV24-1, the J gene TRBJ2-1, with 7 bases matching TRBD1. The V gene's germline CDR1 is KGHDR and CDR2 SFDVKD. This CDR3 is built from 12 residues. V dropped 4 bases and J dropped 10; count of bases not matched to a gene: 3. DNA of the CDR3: TGTGCCACCAGTGAACCGGACAGGGAGCAGTTCTTC. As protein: CATSEPDREQFF.

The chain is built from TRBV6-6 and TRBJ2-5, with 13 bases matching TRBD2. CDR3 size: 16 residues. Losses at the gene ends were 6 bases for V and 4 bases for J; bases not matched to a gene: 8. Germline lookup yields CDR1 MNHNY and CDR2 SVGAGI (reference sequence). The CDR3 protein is CASSAGLAGDLETQYF. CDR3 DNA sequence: TGTGCCAGCAGCGCCGGACTAGCGGGAGATCTAGAGACCCAGTACTTC.

The CDR3 here is CASGTTREGEQYF. The CDR3 DNA is TGTGCCAGCGGCACCACACGGGAGGGGGAGCAGTACTTC. The rearrangement joins TRBV6-5 to TRBJ2-7, with 8 nucleotides matching TRBD2. After removal of 8 bases from V and 7 bases from J, the junction contained 10 bases not matched to a gene. This CDR3 region has 13 residues. Germline V gene data show CDR1 as MNHEY and CDR2 as SVGAGI.

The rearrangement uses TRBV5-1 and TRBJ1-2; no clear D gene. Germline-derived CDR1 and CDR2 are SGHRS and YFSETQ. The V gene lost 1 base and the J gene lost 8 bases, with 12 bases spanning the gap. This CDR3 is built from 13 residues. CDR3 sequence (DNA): TGCGCCAGCAGCTTGAGGGAGGCGGGAGGCTACACCTTC. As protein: CASSLREAGGYTF.

The DNA for the CDR3 is TGCAGCGTTGAAGTAACTAGCGGGAGGTACGAGCAGTACTTC. As protein: CSVEVTSGRYEQYF. This chain links TRBV29-1 with TRBJ2-7; 12 bases align to TRBD2. Germline-derived CDR1 and CDR2 are SQVTM and ANQGSEA. Trimming at V came to 1 base and at J to 4 bases, leaving 2 bases not matched to a gene. The CDR3 runs to 14 residues.

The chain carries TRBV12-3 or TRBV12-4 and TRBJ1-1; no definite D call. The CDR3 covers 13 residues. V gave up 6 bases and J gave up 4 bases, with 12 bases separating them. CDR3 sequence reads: CASSFQSSTEAFF. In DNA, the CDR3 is TGTGCCAGCAGCTTTCAATCTTCCACTGAAGCTTTCTTT.

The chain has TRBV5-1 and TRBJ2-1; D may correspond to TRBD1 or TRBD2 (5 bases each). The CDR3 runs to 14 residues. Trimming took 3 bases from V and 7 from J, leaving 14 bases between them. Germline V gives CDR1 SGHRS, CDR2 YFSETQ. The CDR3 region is CASSSEGTLNEQFF. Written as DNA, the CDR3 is TGCGCCAGCAGCTCAGAGGGGACCTTGAATGAGCAGTTCTTC.

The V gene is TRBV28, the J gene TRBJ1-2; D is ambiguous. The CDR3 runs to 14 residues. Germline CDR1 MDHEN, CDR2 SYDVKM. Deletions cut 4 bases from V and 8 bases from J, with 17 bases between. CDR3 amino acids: CASSSQIYSGGYTF. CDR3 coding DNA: TGTGCCAGCAGTTCCCAGATCTACTCGGGAGGCTACACCTTC.

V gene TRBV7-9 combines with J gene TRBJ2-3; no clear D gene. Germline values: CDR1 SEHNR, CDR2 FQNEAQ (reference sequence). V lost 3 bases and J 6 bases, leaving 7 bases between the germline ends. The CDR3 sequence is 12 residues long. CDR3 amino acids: CASSFYGDTQYF. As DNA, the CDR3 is TGTGCCAGCAGCTTTTATGGCGATACGCAGTATTTT.

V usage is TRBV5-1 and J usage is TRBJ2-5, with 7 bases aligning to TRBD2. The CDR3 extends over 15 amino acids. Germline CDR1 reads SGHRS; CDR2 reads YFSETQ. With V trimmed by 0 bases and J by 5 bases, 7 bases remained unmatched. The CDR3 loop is CASSLVLAERETQYF. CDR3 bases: TGCGCCAGCAGCTTGGTCCTAGCGGAAAGGGAGACCCAGTACTTC.

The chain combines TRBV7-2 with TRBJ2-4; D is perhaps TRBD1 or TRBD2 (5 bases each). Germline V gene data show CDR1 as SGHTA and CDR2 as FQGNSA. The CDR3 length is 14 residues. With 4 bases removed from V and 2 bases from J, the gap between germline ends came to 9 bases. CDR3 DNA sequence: TGTGCCAGCAGCTCGGGGCAGCCCAAAAACATTCAGTACTTC. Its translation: CASSSGQPKNIQYF.

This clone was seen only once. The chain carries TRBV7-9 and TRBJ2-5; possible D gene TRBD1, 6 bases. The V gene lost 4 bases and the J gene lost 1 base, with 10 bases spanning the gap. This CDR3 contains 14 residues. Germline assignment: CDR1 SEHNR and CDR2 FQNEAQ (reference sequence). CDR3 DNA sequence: TGTGCCAGCAGCTCCCAGGGGTTCCAAGAGACCCAGTACTTC. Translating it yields CASSSQGFQETQYF.

CDR3: CASSADSVYGYTF. DNA of the CDR3: TGTGCCAGCAGCGCAGACAGCGTCTATGGCTACACCTTC. The chain employs TRBV9 and TRBJ1-2; possibly TRBD1 for D (5 bases). Between the trimmed V and J ends, which lost 3 bases and 4 bases, there was a span of 10 bases. Germline V lookup: CDR1 SGDLS, CDR2 YYNGEE. The CDR3 is 13 amino acids.